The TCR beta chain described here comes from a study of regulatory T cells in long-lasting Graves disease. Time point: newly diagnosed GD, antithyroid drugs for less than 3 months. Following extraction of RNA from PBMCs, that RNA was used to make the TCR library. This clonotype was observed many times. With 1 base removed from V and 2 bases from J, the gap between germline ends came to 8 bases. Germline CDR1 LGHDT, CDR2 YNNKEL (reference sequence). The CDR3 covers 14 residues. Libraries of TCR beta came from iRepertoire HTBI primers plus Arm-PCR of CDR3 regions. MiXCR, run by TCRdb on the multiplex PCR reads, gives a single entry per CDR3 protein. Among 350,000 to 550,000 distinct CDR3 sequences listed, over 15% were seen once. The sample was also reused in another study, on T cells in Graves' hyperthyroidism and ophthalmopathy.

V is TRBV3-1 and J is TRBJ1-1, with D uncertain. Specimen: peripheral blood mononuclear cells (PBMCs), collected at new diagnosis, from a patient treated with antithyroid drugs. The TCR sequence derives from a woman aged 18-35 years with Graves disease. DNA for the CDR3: TGTGCCAGCAGCCAAGTGGATACTAACACTGAAGCTTTCTTT. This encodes CASSQVDTNTEAFF.